This T cell receptor beta chain originates from a study of blood T cells in healthy people across ages. A second about 6 to 11 cycle PCR used barcoded and J-beta primers. Every cDNA molecule carried a tag from a template-switch adaptor bearing 12 random nucleotides. TCRdb used MiXCR to reprocess the 5' RACE reads, holding one entry per CDR3 protein. Here the sample spans about a million distinct CDR3 sequences, under 40% being singletons. The CDR3 has 15 residues. Unmatched junction bases numbered 5, after V lost 3 bases and J lost 1 base. CDR1 is SGHRS, CDR2 YFSETQ, per germline. This sequence joins TRBV5-1 and TRBJ1-2; 8 nucleotides agree with TRBD1. The sample comprised blood. The clonotype comes from a young man in good health. The CDR3 DNA follows: TGCGCCAGCAGCTGGAGGACAGGGAATAACTATGGCTACACCTTC. Translated: CASSWRTGNNYGYTF.